The clone carrying this T cell receptor (beta chain) was recorded once. In the authors' workflow: Amplified reference gene primers provided the basis for estimating nucleated cell counts. The protocol was immunoSEQ multiplex PCR, while the TCRdb copy is restricted to in-frame clones and leaves out a portion. That table supplies the V and J calls and clone size; D and trimming were determined from the DNA. The data show about 100,000 clones, roughly 85% seen once. The V and J ends lost 1 base and 9 bases respectively, with 12 bases between them. Germline loops: CDR1 SEHNR, CDR2 FQNEAQ (reference sequence). The CDR3 covers 14 residues. These data come from a study of blood T cell repertoires in COVID-19. Study at large: Sites in the United States, Italy and Spain provided acute and convalescent COVID-19 samples.

Sequencing was performed on peripheral blood. The chain has TRBV7-9 and TRBJ1-4; no reliable D call. The receptor was isolated from a woman aged 65 to 85 with acute or convalescent COVID-19. This chain's CDR3 is CASSLEGGSQKLFF. The CDR3, as DNA: TGTGCCAGCAGCTTAGAAGGTGGGAGTCAAAAACTGTTTTTT.